This TCR beta chain was obtained from a study of blood T cell repertoires in COVID-19. Study information: T cells, B-cell-depleted T cells, or PBMCs supplied cDNA or gDNA.

Study processing details: It was from reference gene primer amplification that nucleated cell counts were estimated. Assay: immunoSEQ multiplex PCR; the TCRdb copy retains only in-frame clones and omits some. V, J and clone size derive from that table, while D and trimming were established from the DNA sequence. The sample has some 100,000 clones; roughly nine tenths are singletons. Germline CDR1 is SEHNR and CDR2 is FQNEAQ (reference sequence). V was trimmed by 8 bases and J by 4 bases, leaving 10 bases between them. The CDR3 loop spans 12 amino acids. This clone has only one observation. This chain uses TRBV7-9 with TRBJ2-3, with D maybe TRBD2 (5 bases). The sequence was obtained from a human donor with active COVID-19. The donor label of this sample is uncertain. Sequencing input: peripheral blood. The CDR3 loop reads CASPDGADTQYF. The CDR3 nucleotides are TGTGCCAGCCCCGACGGGGCAGATACGCAGTATTTT.